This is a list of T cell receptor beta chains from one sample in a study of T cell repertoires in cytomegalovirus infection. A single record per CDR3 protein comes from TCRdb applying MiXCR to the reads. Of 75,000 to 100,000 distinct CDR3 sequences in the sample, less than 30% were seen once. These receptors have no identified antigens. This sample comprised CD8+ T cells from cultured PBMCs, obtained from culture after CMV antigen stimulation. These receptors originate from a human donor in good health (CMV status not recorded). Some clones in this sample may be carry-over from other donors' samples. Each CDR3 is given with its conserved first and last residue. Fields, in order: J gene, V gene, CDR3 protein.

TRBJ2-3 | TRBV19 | CASSTHGADTQYF
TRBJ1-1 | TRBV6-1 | CASSYNGDPEAFF
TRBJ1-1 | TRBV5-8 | CASSFSAAFF
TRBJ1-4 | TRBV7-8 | CASSLTGTNEKLFF
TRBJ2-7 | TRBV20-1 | CSARVHGHYEQYF
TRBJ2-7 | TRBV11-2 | CASSLDGNYEQYF
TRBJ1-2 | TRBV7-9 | CASLPRLGDNYGYTF
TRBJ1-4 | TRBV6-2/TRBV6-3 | CASGGPKSSTTNEKLFF
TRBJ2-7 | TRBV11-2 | CASSLAEPSEQYF
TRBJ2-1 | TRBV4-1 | CASSREGQYYNEQFF
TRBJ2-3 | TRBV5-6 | CASSLAFEPQRETDTQYF
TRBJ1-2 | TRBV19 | CASSPGRGTNYGYTF
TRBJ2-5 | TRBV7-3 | CASSLDGREGETQYF
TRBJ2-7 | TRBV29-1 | CSVVTGGPYEQYF
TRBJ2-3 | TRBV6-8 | CASSYSTSGGSDTQYF
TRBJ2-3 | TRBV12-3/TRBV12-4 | CASRTGTGSGDTQYF
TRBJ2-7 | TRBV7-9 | CASSFWDNDEQYF
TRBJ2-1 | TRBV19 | CASSERSSYNEQFF
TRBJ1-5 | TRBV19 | CASSWADNNQPQHF
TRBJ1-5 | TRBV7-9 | CASSFLENNQPQHF
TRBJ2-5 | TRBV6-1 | CASTPKLGETQYF
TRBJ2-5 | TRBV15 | CATSRDSTDRETQYF
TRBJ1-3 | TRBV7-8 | CASSLFTASGNTIYF
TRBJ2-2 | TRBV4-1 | CASSQAGVLDRGTGELFF
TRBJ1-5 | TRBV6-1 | CASSPDPLGNQPQHF
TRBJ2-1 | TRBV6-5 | CASSYSGASYNEQFF
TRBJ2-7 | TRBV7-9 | CASSAIPGQPYEQYF
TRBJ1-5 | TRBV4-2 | CASSQDIGSSNQPQHF
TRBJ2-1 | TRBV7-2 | CASSLSTGNEQFF
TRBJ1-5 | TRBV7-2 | CASSQTGGAGQPQHF
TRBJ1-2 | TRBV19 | CASRPVWGDYGYTF
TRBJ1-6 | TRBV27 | CASSSSRQTGDSPLHF
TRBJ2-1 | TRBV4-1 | CASSPQELAGPEQFF
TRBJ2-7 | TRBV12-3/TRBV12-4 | CASTTGSYEQYF
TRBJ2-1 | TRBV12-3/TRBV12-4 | CASSSPLGAQYNEQFF
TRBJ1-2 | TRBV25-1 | CASSDRQLSYTF
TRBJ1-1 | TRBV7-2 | CASSDHRGGTEAFF
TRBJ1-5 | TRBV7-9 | CASSLVGTGHSNQPQHF
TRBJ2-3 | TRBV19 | CASTSVSGGALNTQYF
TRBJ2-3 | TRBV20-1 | CSAAGSADTQYF